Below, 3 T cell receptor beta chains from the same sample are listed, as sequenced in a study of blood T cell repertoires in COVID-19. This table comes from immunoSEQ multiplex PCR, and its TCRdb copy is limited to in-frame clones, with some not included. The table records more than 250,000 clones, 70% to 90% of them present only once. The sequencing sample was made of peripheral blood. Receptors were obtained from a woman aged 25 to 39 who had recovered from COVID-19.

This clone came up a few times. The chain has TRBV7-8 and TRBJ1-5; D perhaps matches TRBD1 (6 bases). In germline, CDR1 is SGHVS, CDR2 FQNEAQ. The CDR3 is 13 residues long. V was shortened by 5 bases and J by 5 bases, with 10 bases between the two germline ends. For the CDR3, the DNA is TGTGCCAGCAGCCCGCAGGGGTATCAGCCCCAGCATTTT. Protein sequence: CASSPQGYQPQHF.

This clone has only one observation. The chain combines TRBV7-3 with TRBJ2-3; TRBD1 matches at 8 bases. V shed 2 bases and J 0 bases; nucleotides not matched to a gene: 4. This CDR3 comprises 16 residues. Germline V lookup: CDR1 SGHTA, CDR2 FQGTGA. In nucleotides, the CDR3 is TGTGCCAGCAGCTTATTTGGGACAGGAAGCACAGATACGCAGTATTTT. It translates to CASSLFGTGSTDTQYF.

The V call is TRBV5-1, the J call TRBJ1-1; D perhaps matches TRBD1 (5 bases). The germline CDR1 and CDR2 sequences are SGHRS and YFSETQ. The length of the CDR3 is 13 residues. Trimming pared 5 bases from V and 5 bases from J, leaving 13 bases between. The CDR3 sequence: CASSKTDITEAFF. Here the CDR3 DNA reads TGCGCCAGCAGTAAGACAGACATTACTGAAGCTTTCTTT.